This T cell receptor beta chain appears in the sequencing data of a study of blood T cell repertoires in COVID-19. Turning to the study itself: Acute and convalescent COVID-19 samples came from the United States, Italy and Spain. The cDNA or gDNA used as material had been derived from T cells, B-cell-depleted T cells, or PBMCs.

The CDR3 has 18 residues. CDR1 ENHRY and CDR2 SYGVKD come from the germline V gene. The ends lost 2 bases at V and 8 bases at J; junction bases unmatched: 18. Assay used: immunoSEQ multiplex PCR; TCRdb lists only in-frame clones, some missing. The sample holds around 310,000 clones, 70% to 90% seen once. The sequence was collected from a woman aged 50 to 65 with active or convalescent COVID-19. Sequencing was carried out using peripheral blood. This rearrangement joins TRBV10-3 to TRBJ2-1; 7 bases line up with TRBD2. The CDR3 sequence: CAISEVGGTTTTGDEQFF. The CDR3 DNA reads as TGTGCCATCAGTGAGGTGGGTGGGACTACCACCACCGGAGATGAGCAGTTCTTC.